A selection of T cell receptor beta chains follows, all from one sample in a study of OX40 agonist ivuxolimab in advanced cancers. The data were produced by immunoSEQ multiplex PCR, yet TCRdb's version contains in-frame clones alone and is incomplete. The top ten hold about 0.3% of the sample, which has some 70,000 clones, about nine tenths seen once. The sequencing used CD4+ or CD8+ T cells sorted from blood, collected in a trial of the OX40 agonist ivuxolimab. These receptor sequences come from an adult with an advanced solid tumor such as melanoma, head and neck, liver or kidney cancer. Both conserved end residues are part of each CDR3. D genes are given only for firm matches. Rows may omit the clone size; those that give it use once, few, many or a size class.

v_gene	d_gene	abundance	j_gene	len	CDR3nt	CDR3aa
TRBV5-5	TRBD2	.	TRBJ2-7	17	TGTGCCAGCAGCGAGCGCACGGGACTAGTGCTTTCCTACGAGCAGTACTTC	CASSERTGLVLSYEQYF
TRBV2	.	.	TRBJ1-4	14	TGTGCCAGCAGGAAGACAGCAACTAATGAAAAACTGTTTTTT	CASRKTATNEKLFF
TRBV2	.	.	TRBJ1-1	15	TGTGCCAGCATTAGTCAGAACGCCTGGGGGACTGAAGCTTTCTTT	CASISQNAWGTEAFF
TRBV6-5	.	once	TRBJ1-2	15	TGTGCCAGCACCCCCCACAGGACGATTAACTATGGCTACACCTTC	CASTPHRTINYGYTF
TRBV7-8	TRBD1	.	TRBJ2-7	14	TGTGCCAGCAGCGTCCGGGACAGGGGATACGAGCAGTACTTC	CASSVRDRGYEQYF
TRBV30	.	.	TRBJ1-1	14	TGTGCCTGGAGTCCCTTTTCTAGGAACACTGAAGCTTTCTTT	CAWSPFSRNTEAFF
TRBV7-3	.	.	TRBJ2-1	14	TGTGCCAGCAGCTTAAAAGGCCCGGGGTATGAGCAGTTCTTC	CASSLKGPGYEQFF
TRBV7-9	TRBD2	once	TRBJ2-3	17	TGTGCCAGCAGCTTCGCATTAGCGGGTCCGAGCACAGATACGCAGTATTTT	CASSFALAGPSTDTQYF
TRBV7-3	.	.	TRBJ2-1	16	TGTGCCAGCAGCTTAATTTTTAGCGGAGATTACAATGAGCAGTTCTTC	CASSLIFSGDYNEQFF
TRBV28	TRBD2	.	TRBJ2-7	15	TGTGCCAGCAGTGTACGACTAGCGGGAGTTTGGGAGCAGTACTTC	CASSVRLAGVWEQYF
TRBV6-1	TRBD1	.	TRBJ1-1	15	TGTGCCAGCAGTGGGGACAGGGTTCGTGGCACTGAAGCTTTCTTT	CASSGDRVRGTEAFF